Described below is a single T cell receptor (beta chain) sequence and its context. Trimming cost V 3 bases and J 6 bases; bases outside gene matches: 10. Germline V lookup: CDR1 MDHEN, CDR2 SYDVKM. The CDR3 has 17 amino acids. The source of the sample is a study of control samples from healthy donors and cancer patients. Profiling relied on immunoSEQ multiplex PCR, and the TCRdb table lists in-frame clones only, not all of them. This table has some 150,000 clones, about 94% appearing once. The chain links TRBV28 to TRBJ2-1; the match to TRBD2 covers 11 bases. This sequence originates from a man aged 35 to 55 in good health. Sample: blood. Here the CDR3 reads CASSLGIAGGPLNEQFF. Written as DNA, the CDR3 is TGTGCCAGCAGTTTGGGGATAGCGGGGGGGCCTCTCAATGAGCAGTTCTTC.